This paragraph reports one TCR beta chain. What it binds is not known. Germline CDR1 reads SGHNT; CDR2 reads YENEEA. The length of the CDR3 is 13 residues. Trimming pared 8 bases from V and 0 bases from J, leaving 9 bases between. The record originates from a study of T cell repertoires in cytomegalovirus infection. Across the whole study: Indications came from public TCR beta signatures; they pointed to CMV infection and to a matching HLA type. Study results and caveats: HLA-C-restricted CMV-specific TCR beta clonotypes prevailed in the ex vivo response.

TCRdb passed the reads through MiXCR, listing each CDR3 protein once. The sample holds approximately 200,000 distinct CDR3 sequences, roughly 30% seen once. The receptor was derived from a human donor in good health (CMV status not recorded). Some clones in this sample may be carry-over from other donors' samples. Material: PBMCs. The rearrangement uses TRBV11-3 and TRBJ2-3, with D unclear. The CDR3: CASGSSSTDTQYF. The CDR3 bases are TGTGCCAGCGGTAGTTCTAGCACAGATACGCAGTATTTT.